This section outlines one T cell receptor beta chain sequence together with its context. The source of the sample is a study of cytomegalovirus exposure and HLA in healthy donors. A multiplex PCR was run with 60 Vbeta primers and 13 Jbeta primers. Produced via immunoSEQ multiplex PCR; TCRdb's table is partial and in-frame only. The table lists tens of thousands of clones. Sequenced material: PBMCs. This sequence originates from a woman in her 30s in good health and CMV-seronegative.

In DNA, the CDR3 is TGTGCCAGCACCGCGGGAGGAGCCCCCGGGGACACCATATATTTT. Protein sequence: CASTAGGAPGDTIYF. The J gene is TRBJ1-3, the V gene TRBV2; D is undetermined. Trimming stripped 7 bases from V and 8 bases from J, with 21 bases between. This CDR3 is 15 amino acids long. The germline V gene has CDR1 SNHLY and CDR2 FYNNEI. The complete variable domain, with remaining parts taken from reference TRBV2 and TRBJ1-3, reads EPEVTQTPSHQVTQMGQEVILRCVPISNHLYFYWYRQILGQKVEFLVSFYNNEISEKSEIFDDQFSVERPDGSNFTLKIRSTKLEDSAMYFCASTAGGAPGDTIYFGEGSWLTVV.